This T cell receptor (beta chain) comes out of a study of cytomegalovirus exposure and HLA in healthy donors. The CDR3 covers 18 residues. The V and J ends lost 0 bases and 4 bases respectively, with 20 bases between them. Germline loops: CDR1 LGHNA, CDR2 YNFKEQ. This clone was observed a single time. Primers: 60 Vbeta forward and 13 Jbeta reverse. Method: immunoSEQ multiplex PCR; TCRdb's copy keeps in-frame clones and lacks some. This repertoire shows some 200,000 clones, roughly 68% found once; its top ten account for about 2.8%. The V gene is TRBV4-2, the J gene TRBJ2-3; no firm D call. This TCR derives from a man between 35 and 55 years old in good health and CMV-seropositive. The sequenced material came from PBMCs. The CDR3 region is CASSQERKANSPPDTQYF. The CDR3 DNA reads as TGTGCCAGCAGCCAAGAGCGGAAGGCTAATTCTCCCCCAGATACGCAGTATTTT.